One sample yielded the 24 T cell receptor beta chains listed below, sequenced in a study of shared clonotypes between healthy human individuals. Here immunoSEQ multiplex PCR was the method, and the copy in TCRdb shows in-frame clones only, minus some. Seen here are hundreds of thousands of clones, about three quarters observed once, and the top ten hold 1.5% to 2%. The material sequenced was memory CD4+ T cells sorted from blood. Subset: CD45RA-negative fraction. These receptors originate from a woman aged 30 to 39 in good health.

J is TRBJ2-3 and V is TRBV28, with a tentative D call TRBD2 (6 bases). The CDR3 has 14 amino acids. Per the germline V gene, CDR1 is MDHEN and CDR2 is SYDVKM. V shed 2 bases and J shed 3 bases, with 9 bases lying between them. The CDR3 spells CASSLRLGTDTQYF. CDR3 coding DNA: TGTGCCAGCAGTTTACGACTAGGGACAGATACGCAGTATTTT.

V usage is TRBV7-9 and J usage is TRBJ1-2; D is perhaps TRBD1 (6 bases). Per the germline V gene, CDR1 is SEHNR and CDR2 is FQNEAQ (reference sequence). Trimming took off 2 bases at V and 7 bases at J, with 17 bases between the two ends. The CDR3 contains 15 residues. CDR3 nucleotides: TGTGCCAGCAGCTTAAAAGGGACCAGGACAGCTGGCTACACCTTC. Encoded protein: CASSLKGTRTAGYTF.

This clone showed up just once. This sequence joins TRBV27 and TRBJ2-1; perhaps D is TRBD1 or TRBD2 (5 bases each). Germline V gives CDR1 MNHEY, CDR2 SMNVEV (reference sequence). V was shortened by 2 bases and J by 2 bases, with 10 bases between the two germline ends. The CDR3 totals 15 residues. The CDR3 coding sequence is TGTGCCAGCAGTTTAAGAGGGGCTGCCTACAATGAGCAGTTCTTC. Its protein is CASSLRGAAYNEQFF.

The V call is TRBV19, the J call TRBJ1-3; no reliable D call. This CDR3 has 14 amino acids. Germline CDR1 and CDR2: LNHDA and SQIVND (reference sequence). The ends were cut back, 5 bases at V and 2 bases at J, with 10 bases in the middle. This CDR3 reads CASSPWRTGNTIYF. The CDR3 nucleotides read TGTGCCAGTAGTCCCTGGAGGACTGGAAACACCATATATTTT.

The genes are TRBV10-1 and TRBJ2-7; TRBD2 might be the D (6 bases). Trimming cost V 3 bases and J 5 bases, with 14 bases left between them. The CDR3 loop spans 14 amino acids. Germline CDR1 is WNHNN and CDR2 is SYGVQD (reference sequence). Here the CDR3 reads CASSDGQGLNEQYF. In DNA, the CDR3 is TGCGCCAGCAGTGATGGGCAGGGACTGAACGAGCAGTACTTC.

The chain employs TRBV19 and TRBJ1-2; D might be TRBD1 (5 bases). This CDR3 comprises 15 residues. Germline V CDR1 and CDR2: LNHDA, SQIVND (reference sequence). Trimming stripped 5 bases from V and 2 bases from J, with 15 bases between. CDR3 DNA sequence: TGTGCCAGTAGTCGCCAGCGGGGGAGCAACTATGGCTACACCTTC. This encodes CASSRQRGSNYGYTF. The entire variable domain, with the rest obtained from reference TRBV19 and TRBJ1-2, is as follows: DGGITQSPKYLFRKEGQNVTLSCEQNLNHDAMYWYRQDPGQGLRLIYYSQIVNDFQKGDIAEGYSVSREKKESFPLTVTSAQKNPTAFYLCASSRQRGSNYGYTFGSGTRLTVV.

The CDR3 here is CASRRQLGALAGDSTGELFF. Written as DNA, the CDR3 is TGTGCCAGCAGACGACAATTGGGCGCACTAGCGGGAGATAGCACCGGGGAGCTGTTTTTT. This chain links TRBV28 with TRBJ2-2; 11 bases line up with TRBD2. The CDR3 has 20 residues. The germline gives CDR1 MDHEN, CDR2 SYDVKM. The V and J ends lost 6 bases and 4 bases, in that order; junction bases with no gene match: 19.

This clone was counted ten times or more. This sample also contains other DNA sequences that code for the same CDR3. The chain carries TRBV29-1 and TRBJ1-1; 8 positions match TRBD1. V shed 5 bases and J 5 bases; nucleotides not matched to a gene: 4. There are 12 residues in the CDR3. Germline V gene sequence: CDR1 SQVTM, CDR2 ANQGSEA. The CDR3 sequence is CSVPTGATEAFF. The CDR3 DNA follows: TGCAGCGTTCCGACAGGGGCGACTGAAGCTTTCTTT.

The chain joins TRBV29-1 to TRBJ2-1, with TRBD2 as a possible D gene (5 bases). The germline V gene has CDR1 SQVTM and CDR2 ANQGSEA. V was clipped by 6 bases and J by 9 bases, with 27 bases between them. The CDR3 loop spans 16 amino acids. The CDR3 DNA reads as TGCAGCGTCACCAAGATCCCGACTAACGGGGTAGGTGAGCAGTTCTTC. Its translation: CSVTKIPTNGVGEQFF.

This clone was observed a few times. The chain links TRBV11-2 to TRBJ1-4; D is ambiguous. V lost 2 bases, J lost 8 bases, and 18 bases lay in between. Germline CDR1 is SGHAT and CDR2 is FQNNGV. This CDR3 is 16 amino acids long. CDR3 DNA: TGTGCCAGCAGCTTACGGCCAAGGGAGGCGGGGGAAAAACTGTTTTTT. Translation: CASSLRPREAGEKLFF.

The rearrangement links TRBV15 to TRBJ1-1, with TRBD1 as a possible D gene (5 bases). The CDR3 runs 16 residues. V was trimmed by 0 bases and J by 2 bases, leaving 13 bases between them. CDR1 LNHNV and CDR2 YYDKDF come from the germline V gene (reference sequence). CDR3 amino acids: CATSRDGIRANTEAFF. In nucleotides, the CDR3 is TGTGCCACCAGCAGAGACGGGATCAGGGCCAACACTGAAGCTTTCTTT.

The J gene is TRBJ2-5, the V gene TRBV6-5; D remains unclear. Between the trimmed V and J ends, which lost 4 bases and 6 bases, there was a span of 12 bases. Per the germline V gene, CDR1 is MNHEY and CDR2 is SVGAGI. The CDR3 covers 13 residues. The CDR3 region has the DNA TGTGCCAGCAGTTTTACGACCAGCAAGACCCAGTACTTC. Its translation: CASSFTTSKTQYF.

V usage is TRBV7-9 and J usage is TRBJ2-3; the D gene is possibly TRBD1 (5 bases). The CDR3 length is 15 residues. Germline V gene sequence: CDR1 SEHNR, CDR2 FQNEAQ (reference sequence). Trimming took off 2 bases at V and 3 bases at J, with 12 bases between the two ends. The CDR3 here is CASSLFAGQTDTQYF. CDR3 in DNA: TGTGCCAGCAGCTTATTCGCAGGGCAGACAGATACGCAGTATTTT.

The J gene is TRBJ2-7, the V gene TRBV11-2; D is unclear. CDR3 size: 12 residues. Trimming pared 2 bases from V and 4 bases from J, leaving 6 bases between. Per the germline V gene, CDR1 is SGHAT and CDR2 is FQNNGV. The CDR3 DNA follows: TGTGCCAGCAGCTTAAAAGCGTACGAGCAGTACTTC. Amino acids: CASSLKAYEQYF.

The rearrangement uses TRBV27 and TRBJ1-1, with unresolved D. Per germline, CDR1 MNHEY and CDR2 SMNVEV (reference sequence). V lost 6 bases and J 0 bases, leaving 14 bases between the germline ends. The CDR3 has 15 residues. Here the CDR3 DNA reads TGTGCCAGCAGGACACAAATTACAGTGAACACTGAAGCTTTCTTT. The encoded protein is CASRTQITVNTEAFF.

V usage is TRBV6-6 and J usage is TRBJ1-1, with D perhaps matching TRBD1 (6 bases). CDR1 and CDR2 from the germline V gene are MNHNY and SVGAGI (reference sequence). V was cut by 4 bases and J by 5 bases, with 20 bases left in between. The CDR3 contains 16 residues. DNA for the CDR3: TGTGCCAGCAGTTGGGGGCCCCCGGGACAAGCAACTGAAGCTTTCTTT. Encoded protein: CASSWGPPGQATEAFF.

V gene TRBV5-1 combines with J gene TRBJ2-3; 9 bases are shared with TRBD1. Germline V lookup: CDR1 SGHRS, CDR2 YFSETQ. Trimming at V came to 6 bases and at J to 4 bases, leaving 6 bases not matched to a gene. The CDR3 sequence is 14 residues long. CDR3 coding DNA: TGCGCCAGCAACGGACAGGGGAAAGCAGATACGCAGTATTTT. Amino acid sequence: CASNGQGKADTQYF.

The CDR3 reads CASSIANRIRYGYTF. As DNA, the CDR3 is TGTGCCAGTAGTATAGCGAACAGAATACGCTATGGCTACACCTTC. The chain links TRBV19 to TRBJ1-2; D unresolved. The CDR3 extends over 15 amino acids. Trimming pared 1 base from V and 4 bases from J, leaving 13 bases between. In germline, CDR1 is LNHDA, CDR2 SQIVND (reference sequence).

The chain uses TRBV7-2 and TRBJ1-5; possibly TRBD1 for D (5 bases). The CDR3 sequence is 15 residues long. Trimming stripped 5 bases from V and 3 bases from J, with 14 bases between. The germline CDR1 and CDR2 sequences are SGHTA and FQGNSA. The CDR3: CASSPQTALNQPQHF. The CDR3 DNA reads as TGTGCCAGCAGCCCACAGACAGCCCTCAATCAGCCCCAGCATTTT.

V usage is TRBV7-8 and J usage is TRBJ1-5; D gene uncertain. This CDR3 is 15 amino acids long. V was clipped by 5 bases and J by 3 bases, with 14 bases between them. Germline V gives CDR1 SGHVS, CDR2 FQNEAQ. CDR3 sequence (DNA): TGTGCCAGCAGCCCGATTGGAGGAGACAATCAGCCCCAGCATTTT. It yields the protein CASSPIGGDNQPQHF.

This chain links TRBV5-1 with TRBJ2-7; D ambiguous. From germline, CDR1 is SGHRS and CDR2 YFSETQ. Trimming stripped 1 base from V and 0 bases from J, with 11 bases between. The CDR3 has 15 amino acids. CDR3 bases: TGCGCCAGCAGCTTGACGGTTCTAAGCTCCTACGAGCAGTACTTC. Translation: CASSLTVLSSYEQYF.

The chain has TRBV4-1 and TRBJ2-7; 8 positions match TRBD1. J lost 1 base, V lost 4 bases, and 9 bases had no gene match. The CDR3 contains 16 residues. CDR1 is MGHRA and CDR2 is YSYEKL in the germline V gene. The CDR3 is CASSPEPWTGSYEQYF. CDR3 bases: TGCGCCAGCAGCCCCGAACCTTGGACAGGGTCCTACGAGCAGTACTTC.

This clone has only a few counts. The rearrangement joins TRBV4-2 to TRBJ2-3; TRBD2 aligns across 8 bases. The V gene's germline CDR1 is LGHNA and CDR2 YNFKEQ. This CDR3 has 18 residues. Unmatched junction bases numbered 8, after V lost 0 bases and J lost 0 bases. This CDR3 is CASSQDLGASGSTDTQYF. The CDR3 coding sequence is TGTGCCAGCAGCCAAGATCTAGGAGCTAGCGGGAGCACAGATACGCAGTATTTT.

This chain uses TRBV18 with TRBJ2-5; perhaps D is TRBD1 or TRBD2 (5 bases each). The V gene's germline CDR1 is KGHSH and CDR2 LQKENI. This CDR3 comprises 15 residues. The V end lost 0 bases, the J end lost 5 bases, and 13 bases lay between the germline ends. CDR3 nucleotide sequence: TGTGCCAGCTCACCACCGGGGACCCCCGGGGAGACCCAGTACTTC. Translating gives CASSPPGTPGETQYF.